This T cell receptor (beta chain) appears in the sequencing data of a study of blood T cells in healthy people across ages (dated by TCRdb to about 2015). About the study as a whole: In model experiments, template switching captured roughly one uniquely barcoded TCR beta cDNA molecule for every two T cells. Age-related changes in TCR beta repertoire diversity were measured in the study by deep sequencing normalized with unique cDNA molecular identifiers. The study analyzed two additional independent replicas of 1 million unique cDNA reads from the same blood draw for two donors, one aged 18 to 30 and one aged 80 or older. Donors of different ages were randomly distributed across sequencing lanes to avoid experimental bias. Donors were grouped into four age groups: young (average 16 years), middle-aged (roughly 38), aged (around 62) and long-lived (approximately 81).

The 39 donors, aged 6 to 90 years, were systemically healthy Caucasian individuals from Russia. Each donor gave ten milliliters of peripheral blood, collected into EDTA-treated Vacutainer tubes. Ficoll-Paque density-gradient centrifugation was used to isolate PBMCs, with at least 6.5 million per sample. Trizol reagent was used to extract total RNA from PBMCs, with at least 6 micrograms per sample. For every donor, flow cytometry on a PBMC aliquot measured the percentage of naive CD45RAhigh/CD27high T cells. Trimming removed 0 bases from V and 8 bases from J, leaving 21 bases between the germline ends. From a lookup of the germline V gene, CDR1 and CDR2 are SGHRS and YFSETQ. From its cysteine to its phenylalanine, the CDR3 spans 17 amino acids. Only the CDR3 region is kept as DNA, spanning 51 bases read in frame from base 1. Receptor libraries were prepared by 5' RACE. TCRdb lists the instrument as Illumina HiSeq 2500. A second PCR of roughly 6 to 11 cycles was performed with a sample-barcoded 5' primer and a J-beta primer mix. A unique molecular identifier was introduced onto each TCR beta cDNA molecule by a template-switch 5' adaptor carrying 12 random nucleotides. At least 2.5 million CDR3-containing paired-end reads were obtained from each sample. First-strand cDNA synthesis was performed from all RNA using the Mint cDNA synthesis kit, with priming by a TRBC-specific oligonucleotide. Following uracil-DNA glycosylase treatment, all cDNA underwent a first 18-cycle PCR with the universal primers M1SS and BC2_uni_R. On the study's bioinformatics: For normalization, 1 million high-quality reads were randomly selected from each sample, with every read carrying a distinct molecular identifier. Instead of being binned into consensus sequences, reads with shared molecular identifiers were discarded. MiTCR, run with a Q25 quality threshold and the strictest error-elimination algorithm, handled CDR3 identification, clonotype clustering and error correction. A nonparametric unseen species model using Euler transformation provided a lower-bound estimate of total TCR beta diversity. Using fastp trimming at Q25 and MiXCR clonotype assembly, TCRdb reanalyzed the public sequencing data and kept in-frame beta chains. Rows are combined by CDR3 protein, so each entry shows the most common genes and DNA. These V and J calls rely on TCRdb rather than the paper's analysis. The sample data list some 710,000 distinct CDR3 sequences, and around a fifth of these were observed just once. The ten largest clones capture around 22% of the sample.

Regarding this clonotype: No antigen is known for it. Base-call qualities are not available, and no considerably larger clone is one nucleotide away.

The research as a whole found: Because donor CMV infection status was unknown, age-related changes in expanded clonotypes were potentially confounded. Compared with the aged group, more naive CD4+ T cells, fewer expanded clones and increased TCR diversity were shown by the long-lived group, suggesting age selection. Estimates of total diversity based on one million sequenced T cells were considered lower bounds and underestimates. Because profiling used bulk unsorted PBMCs, naive and antigen-experienced compartments could not be compared conclusively. A strong correlation was found between observed TCR beta diversity and the percentage of naive T cells measured by flow cytometry. Observed TCR beta diversity per million T cells fell roughly linearly with age, and a significant reduction was already apparent by age around 39.

The chain was built from TRBV5-1 and TRBJ2-1; the D gene is perhaps TRBD2, from 6 matching bases. The clonotype was recovered from a man between 65 and 85 years old in good health. Sequencing was performed on blood. CDR3 protein: CASSLEGSYGSGDEQFF. The nucleotide sequence is given as TGCGCCAGCAGCTTGGAAGGCAGTTATGGGTCGGGAGATGAGCAGTTCTTC.